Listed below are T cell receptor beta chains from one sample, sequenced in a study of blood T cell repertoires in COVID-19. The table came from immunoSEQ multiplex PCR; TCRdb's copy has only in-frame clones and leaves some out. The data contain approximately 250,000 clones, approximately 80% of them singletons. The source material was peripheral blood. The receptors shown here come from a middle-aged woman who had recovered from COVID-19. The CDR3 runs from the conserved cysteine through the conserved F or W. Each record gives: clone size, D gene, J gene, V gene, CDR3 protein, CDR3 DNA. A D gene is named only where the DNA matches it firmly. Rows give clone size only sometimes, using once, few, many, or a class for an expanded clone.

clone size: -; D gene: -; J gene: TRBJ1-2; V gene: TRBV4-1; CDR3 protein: CASSQDFGREGGYGYTF; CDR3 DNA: TGCGCCAGCAGCCAAGATTTTGGCCGGGAGGGGGGCTATGGCTACACCTTC
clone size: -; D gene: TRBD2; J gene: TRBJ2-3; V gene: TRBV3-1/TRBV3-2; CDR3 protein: CASSPGVAGGTDTQYF; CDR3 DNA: TGTGCCAGCAGCCCGGGCGTAGCGGGGGGCACAGATACGCAGTATTTT
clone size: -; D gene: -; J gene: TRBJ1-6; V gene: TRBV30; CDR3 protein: CAWSVGLLGQSSYNSPLHF; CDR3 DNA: TGTGCCTGGAGTGTTGGTTTATTAGGACAGAGCTCCTATAATTCACCCCTCCACTTT
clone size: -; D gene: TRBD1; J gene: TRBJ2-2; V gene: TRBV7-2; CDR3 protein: CASSPQGQGSTGELFF; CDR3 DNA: TGTGCCAGCAGCCCCCAGGGACAGGGTTCCACCGGGGAGCTGTTTTTT
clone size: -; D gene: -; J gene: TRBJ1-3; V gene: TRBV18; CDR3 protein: CASSEGDVGSGNTIYF; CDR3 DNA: TGTGCCAGCTCTGAGGGGGATGTAGGCTCTGGAAACACCATATATTTT
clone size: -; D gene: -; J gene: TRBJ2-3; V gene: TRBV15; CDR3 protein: CATSRDWAVTVTDTQYF; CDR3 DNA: TGTGCCACCAGCAGAGATTGGGCAGTAACGGTCACAGATACGCAGTATTTT
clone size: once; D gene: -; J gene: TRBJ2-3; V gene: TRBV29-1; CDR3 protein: CSVGGVLADTQYF; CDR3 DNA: TGCAGCGTTGGGGGGGTACTGGCGGATACGCAGTATTTT
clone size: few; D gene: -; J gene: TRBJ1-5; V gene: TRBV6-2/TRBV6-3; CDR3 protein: CASSYPRTDSNQPQHF; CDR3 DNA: TGTGCCAGCAGTTACCCTCGGACAGATAGCAATCAGCCCCAGCATTTT
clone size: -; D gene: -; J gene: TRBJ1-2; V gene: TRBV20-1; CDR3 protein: CSASPGDESSNYGYTF; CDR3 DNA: TGCAGTGCTAGTCCAGGGGACGAAAGCTCAAACTATGGCTACACCTTC
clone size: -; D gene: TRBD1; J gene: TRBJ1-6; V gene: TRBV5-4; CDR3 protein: CASSLGDSTGANSPLHF; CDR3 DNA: TGTGCCAGCAGCTTGGGGGACTCGACAGGGGCCAATTCACCCCTCCACTTT
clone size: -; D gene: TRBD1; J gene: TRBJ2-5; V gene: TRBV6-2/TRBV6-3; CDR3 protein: CASSPWDRGETQYF; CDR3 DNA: TGTGCCAGCAGTCCATGGGACAGGGGAGAGACCCAGTACTTC
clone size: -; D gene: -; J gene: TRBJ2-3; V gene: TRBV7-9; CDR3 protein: CASSSGYGETDTQYF; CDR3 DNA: TGTGCCAGCAGCTCGGGTTACGGGGAAACAGATACGCAGTATTTT
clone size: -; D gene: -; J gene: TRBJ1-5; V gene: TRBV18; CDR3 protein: CASSDGVNSNQPQHF; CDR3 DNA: TGTGCCAGCTCAGACGGGGTGAATAGCAATCAGCCCCAGCATTTT
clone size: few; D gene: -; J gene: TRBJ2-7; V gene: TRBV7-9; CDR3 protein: CASSLAGTGTQGLYF; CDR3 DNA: TGTGCCAGCAGCTTAGCGGGGACTGGGACCCAGGGACTGTACTTC
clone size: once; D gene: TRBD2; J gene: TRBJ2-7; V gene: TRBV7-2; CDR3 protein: CASSRATPGLAGGSNEQYF; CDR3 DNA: TGTGCCAGCAGTAGAGCGACACCGGGACTAGCGGGGGGGTCTAACGAGCAGTACTTC
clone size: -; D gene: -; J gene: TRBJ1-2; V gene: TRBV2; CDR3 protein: CASSVAGARNYGYTF; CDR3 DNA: TGTGCCAGCAGTGTAGCGGGGGCTCGCAACTATGGCTACACCTTC
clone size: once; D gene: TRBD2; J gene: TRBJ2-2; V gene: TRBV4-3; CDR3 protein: CASSPRLADTGELFF; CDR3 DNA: TGCGCCAGCAGCCCCCGACTAGCAGACACCGGGGAGCTGTTTTTT
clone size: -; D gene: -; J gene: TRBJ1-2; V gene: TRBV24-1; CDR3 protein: CATSEAGEVDGYTF; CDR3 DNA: TGTGCCACCAGTGAAGCGGGGGAAGTGGATGGCTACACCTTC
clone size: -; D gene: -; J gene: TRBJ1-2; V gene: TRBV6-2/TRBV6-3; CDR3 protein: CASSARRSYGYTF; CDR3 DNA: TGTGCCAGCAGTGCGAGACGGAGCTATGGCTACACCTTC
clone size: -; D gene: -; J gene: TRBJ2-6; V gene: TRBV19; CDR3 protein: CASSRLTGTGANVLTF; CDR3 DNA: TGTGCCAGTTCGAGACTAACCGGGACTGGGGCCAACGTCCTGACTTTC
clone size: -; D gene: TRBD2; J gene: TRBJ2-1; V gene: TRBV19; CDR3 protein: CASFGLENNEQFF; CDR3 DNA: TGTGCCAGCTTCGGACTAGAGAACAATGAGCAGTTCTTC
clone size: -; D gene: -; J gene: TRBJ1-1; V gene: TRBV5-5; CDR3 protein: CASSFGAGDEAFF; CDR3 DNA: TGTGCCAGCAGCTTCGGGGCAGGGGATGAAGCTTTCTTT
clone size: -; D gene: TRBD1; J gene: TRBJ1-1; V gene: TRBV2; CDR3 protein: CAARGTGLTEAFF; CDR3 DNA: TGTGCCGCTAGGGGGACAGGACTCACTGAAGCTTTCTTT
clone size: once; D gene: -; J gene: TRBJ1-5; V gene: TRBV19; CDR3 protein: CASSSGASNQPQHF; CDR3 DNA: TGTGCCAGTAGTTCAGGGGCGAGCAATCAGCCCCAGCATTTT
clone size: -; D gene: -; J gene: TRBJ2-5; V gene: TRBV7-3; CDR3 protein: CASSRDNQETQYF; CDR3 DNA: TGTGCCAGCAGCAGGGACAACCAAGAGACCCAGTACTTC
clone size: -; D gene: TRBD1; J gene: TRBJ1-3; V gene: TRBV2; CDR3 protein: CASSAQGASGNTIYF; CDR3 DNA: TGTGCCAGCAGTGCTCAGGGGGCCTCTGGAAACACCATATATTTT
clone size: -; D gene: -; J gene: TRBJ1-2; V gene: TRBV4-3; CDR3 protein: CASSQGTFRDLGYTF; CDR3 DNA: TGCGCCAGCAGCCAGGGTACTTTCAGGGACTTGGGCTACACCTTC
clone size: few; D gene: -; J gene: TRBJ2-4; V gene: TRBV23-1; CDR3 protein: CASSHRKTVVKNIQYF; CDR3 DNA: TGCGCCAGCAGTCATCGAAAGACAGTGGTCAAAAACATTCAGTACTTC
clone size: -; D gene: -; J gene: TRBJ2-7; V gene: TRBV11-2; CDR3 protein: CASSLAPRTYEQYF; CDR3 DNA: TGTGCCAGCAGCTTAGCACCGCGAACCTACGAGCAGTACTTC
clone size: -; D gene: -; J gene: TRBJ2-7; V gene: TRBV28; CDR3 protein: CASKATDSYEQYF; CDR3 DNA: TGTGCCAGCAAAGCGACGGACTCCTACGAGCAGTACTTC